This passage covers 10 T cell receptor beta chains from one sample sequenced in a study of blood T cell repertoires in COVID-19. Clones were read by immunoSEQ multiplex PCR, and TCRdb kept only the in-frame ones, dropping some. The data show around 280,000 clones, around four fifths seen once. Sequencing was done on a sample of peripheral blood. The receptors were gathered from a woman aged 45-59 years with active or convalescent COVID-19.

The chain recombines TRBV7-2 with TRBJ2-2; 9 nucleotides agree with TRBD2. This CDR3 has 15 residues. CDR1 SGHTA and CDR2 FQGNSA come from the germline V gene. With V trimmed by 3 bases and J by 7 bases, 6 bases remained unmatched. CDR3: CASSFRAGGDGELFF. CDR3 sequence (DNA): TGTGCCAGCAGCTTCCGGGCGGGAGGGGACGGGGAGCTGTTTTTT.

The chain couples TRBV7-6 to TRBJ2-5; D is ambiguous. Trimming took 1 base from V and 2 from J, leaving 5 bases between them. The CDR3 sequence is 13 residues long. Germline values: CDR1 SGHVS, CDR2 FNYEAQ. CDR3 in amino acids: CASSLVDQETQYF. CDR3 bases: TGTGCCAGCAGCTTAGTAGATCAAGAGACCCAGTACTTC.

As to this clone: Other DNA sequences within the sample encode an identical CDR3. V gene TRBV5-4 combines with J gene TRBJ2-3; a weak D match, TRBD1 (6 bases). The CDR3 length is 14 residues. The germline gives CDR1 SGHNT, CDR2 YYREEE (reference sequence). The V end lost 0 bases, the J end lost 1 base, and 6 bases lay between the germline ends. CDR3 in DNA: TGTGCCAGCAGCTTGGGGACAGGCACAGATACGCAGTATTTT. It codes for CASSLGTGTDTQYF.

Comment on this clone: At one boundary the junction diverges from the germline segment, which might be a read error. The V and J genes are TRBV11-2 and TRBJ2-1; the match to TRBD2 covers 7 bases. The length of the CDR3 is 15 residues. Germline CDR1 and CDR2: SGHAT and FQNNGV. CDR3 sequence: CASGFAGVSYNEQFF. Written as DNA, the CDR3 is TGTGCCAGCGGCTTTGCGGGAGTATCCTACAATGAGCAGTTCTTC.

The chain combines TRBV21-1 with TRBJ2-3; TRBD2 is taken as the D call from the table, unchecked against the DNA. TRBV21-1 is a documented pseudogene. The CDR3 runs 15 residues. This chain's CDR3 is CASSKGEGWTDTQYF. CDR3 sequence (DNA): TGTGCCAGCAGCAAAGGTGAGGGCTGGACAGATACGCAGTATTTT.

CDR3: CASSSFGTQYF. The CDR3 DNA reads TGTGCCAGCAGCTCTTTCGGTACGCAGTATTTT. The rearrangement joins TRBV5-5 to TRBJ2-3; D gene ambiguous. Trimming shortened V by 3 bases and J by 8 bases, and 7 bases separated the two germline ends. The CDR3 is made up of 11 amino acids. Germline V gives CDR1 SGHKS, CDR2 YYEKEE (reference sequence). Full variable domain (rest looked up from reference TRBV5-5 and TRBJ2-3): DAGVTQSPTHLIKTRGQQVTLRCSPISGHKSVSWYQQVLGQGPQFIFQYYEKEERGRGNFPDRFSARQFPNYSSELNVNALLLGDSALYLCASSSFGTQYFGPGTRLTVL.

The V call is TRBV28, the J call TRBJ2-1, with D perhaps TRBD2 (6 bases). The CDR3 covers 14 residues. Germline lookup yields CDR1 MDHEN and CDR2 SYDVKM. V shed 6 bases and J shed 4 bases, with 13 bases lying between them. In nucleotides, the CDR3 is TGTGCCAGCAGCAGATGGCGGGAATACAATGAGCAGTTCTTC. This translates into CASSRWREYNEQFF.

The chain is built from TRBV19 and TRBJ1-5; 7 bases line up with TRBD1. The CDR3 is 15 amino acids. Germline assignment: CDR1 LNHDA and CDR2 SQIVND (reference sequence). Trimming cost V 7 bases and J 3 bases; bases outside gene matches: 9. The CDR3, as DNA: TGTGCCAGTAATATCGGGGGACAGCCCAATCAGCCCCAGCATTTT. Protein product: CASNIGGQPNQPQHF.

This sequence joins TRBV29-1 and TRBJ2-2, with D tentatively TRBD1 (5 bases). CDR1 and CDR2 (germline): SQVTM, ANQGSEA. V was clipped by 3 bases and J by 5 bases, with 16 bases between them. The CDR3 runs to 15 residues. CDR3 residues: CSVDKGTGPTGELFF. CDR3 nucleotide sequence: TGCAGCGTTGATAAGGGTACAGGTCCAACCGGGGAGCTGTTTTTT.

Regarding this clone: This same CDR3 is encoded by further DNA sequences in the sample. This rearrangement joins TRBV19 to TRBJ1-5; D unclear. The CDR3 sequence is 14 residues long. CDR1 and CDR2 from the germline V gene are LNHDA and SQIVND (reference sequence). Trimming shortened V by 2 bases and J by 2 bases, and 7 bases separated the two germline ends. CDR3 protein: CASSISGGNQPQHF. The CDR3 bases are TGTGCCAGTAGTATATCCGGGGGCAATCAGCCCCAGCATTTT.